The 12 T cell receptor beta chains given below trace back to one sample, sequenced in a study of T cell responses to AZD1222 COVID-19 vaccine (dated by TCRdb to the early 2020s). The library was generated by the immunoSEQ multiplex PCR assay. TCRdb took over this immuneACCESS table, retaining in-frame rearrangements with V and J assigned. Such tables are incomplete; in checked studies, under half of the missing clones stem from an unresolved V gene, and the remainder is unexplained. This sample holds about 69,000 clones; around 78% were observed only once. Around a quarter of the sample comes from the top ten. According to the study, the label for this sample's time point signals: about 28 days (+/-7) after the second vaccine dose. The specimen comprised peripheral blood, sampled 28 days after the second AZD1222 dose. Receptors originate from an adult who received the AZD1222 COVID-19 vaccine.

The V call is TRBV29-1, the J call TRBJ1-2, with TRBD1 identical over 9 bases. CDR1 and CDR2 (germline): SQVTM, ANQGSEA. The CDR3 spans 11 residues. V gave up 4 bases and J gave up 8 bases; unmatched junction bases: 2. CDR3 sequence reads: CSVAGQGGYTF. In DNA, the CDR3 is TGCAGCGTTGCGGGACAGGGCGGCTACACCTTC.

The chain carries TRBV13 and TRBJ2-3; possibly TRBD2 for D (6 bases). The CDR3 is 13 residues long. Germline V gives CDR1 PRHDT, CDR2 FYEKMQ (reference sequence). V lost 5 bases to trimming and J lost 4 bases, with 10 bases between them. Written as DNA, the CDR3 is TGTGCCAGCAGCCCCCGACTAGCAGATACGCAGTATTTT. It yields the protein CASSPRLADTQYF.

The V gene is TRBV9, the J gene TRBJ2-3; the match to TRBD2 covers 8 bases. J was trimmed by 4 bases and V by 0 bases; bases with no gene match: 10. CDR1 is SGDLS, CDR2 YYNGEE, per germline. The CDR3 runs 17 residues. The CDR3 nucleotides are TGTGCCAGCAGCGTAGATTCTGGCGGGAGGTTCTCAGATACGCAGTATTTT. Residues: CASSVDSGGRFSDTQYF.

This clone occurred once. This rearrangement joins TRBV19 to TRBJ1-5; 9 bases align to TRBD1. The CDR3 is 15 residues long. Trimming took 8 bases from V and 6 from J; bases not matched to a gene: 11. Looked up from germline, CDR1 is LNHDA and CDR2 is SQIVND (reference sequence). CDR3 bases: TGTGCCAGTCAGCGCGGGACAGGGAGGGCTCAGCCCCAGCATTTT. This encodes CASQRGTGRAQPQHF.

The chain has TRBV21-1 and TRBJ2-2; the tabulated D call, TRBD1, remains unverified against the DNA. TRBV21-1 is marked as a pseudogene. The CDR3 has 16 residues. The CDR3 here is CASSKKAWTGYGELFF. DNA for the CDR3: TGTGCCAGCAGCAAAAAGGCCTGGACAGGGTACGGGGAGCTGTTTTTT.

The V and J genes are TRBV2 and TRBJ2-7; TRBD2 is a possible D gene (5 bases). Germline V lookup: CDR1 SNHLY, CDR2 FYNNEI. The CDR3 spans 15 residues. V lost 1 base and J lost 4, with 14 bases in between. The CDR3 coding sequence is TGTGCCAGCAGTGAAGGGGGTAGCGATTTATACGAGCAGTACTTC. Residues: CASSEGGSDLYEQYF.

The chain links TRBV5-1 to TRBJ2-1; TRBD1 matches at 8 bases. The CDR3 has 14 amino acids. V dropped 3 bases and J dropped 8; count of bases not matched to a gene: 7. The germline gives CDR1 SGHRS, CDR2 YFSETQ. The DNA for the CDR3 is TGCGCCAGCAGCTCCGAGGACAGGGTCGATGAGCAGTTCTTC. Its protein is CASSSEDRVDEQFF.

The chain's CDR3 is CASSLGQPLGSPLHF. Written as DNA, the CDR3 is TGTGCCAGCAGTCTGGGACAGCCCCTCGGTTCACCCCTCCACTTT. J is TRBJ1-6 and V is TRBV27; 7 bases align to TRBD1. Looked up from germline, CDR1 is MNHEY and CDR2 is SMNVEV (reference sequence). This CDR3 has 15 residues. The V gene end was trimmed by 5 bases and the J gene end by 9 bases; junction bases not matched to a gene: 10.

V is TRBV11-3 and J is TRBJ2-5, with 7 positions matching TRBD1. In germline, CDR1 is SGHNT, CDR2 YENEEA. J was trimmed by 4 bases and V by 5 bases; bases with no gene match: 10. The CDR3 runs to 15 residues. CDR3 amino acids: CASSLDRVNLETQYF. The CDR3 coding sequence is TGTGCCAGCAGCCTCGACAGGGTTAATTTAGAGACCCAGTACTTC.

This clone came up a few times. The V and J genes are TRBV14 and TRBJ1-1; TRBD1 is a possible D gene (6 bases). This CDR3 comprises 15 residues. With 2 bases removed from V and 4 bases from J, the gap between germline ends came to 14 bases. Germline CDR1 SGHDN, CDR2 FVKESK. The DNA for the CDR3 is TGTGCCAGCAGCCAATTCAACAGGGTGGGCACTGAAGCTTTCTTT. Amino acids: CASSQFNRVGTEAFF.

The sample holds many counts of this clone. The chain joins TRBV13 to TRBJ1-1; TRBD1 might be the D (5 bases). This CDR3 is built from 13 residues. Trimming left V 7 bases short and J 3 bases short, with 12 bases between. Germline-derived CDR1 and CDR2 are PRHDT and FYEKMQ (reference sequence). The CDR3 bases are TGTGCCAGCAAGGCAGGGTCATACACTGAAGCTTTCTTT. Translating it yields CASKAGSYTEAFF.

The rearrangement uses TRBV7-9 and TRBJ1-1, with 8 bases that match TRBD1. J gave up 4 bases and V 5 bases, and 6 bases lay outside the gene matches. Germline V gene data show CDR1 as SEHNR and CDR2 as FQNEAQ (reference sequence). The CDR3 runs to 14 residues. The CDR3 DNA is TGTGCCAGCAGCACTTCAGGGGGCATCACTGAAGCTTTCTTT. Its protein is CASSTSGGITEAFF.